Listed here are 15 T cell receptor beta chains from one sample, sequenced in a study of blood T cells in healthy people across ages. Through a sample-barcoded 5' primer and a J-beta primer mix, a second PCR was run for roughly 6 to 12 cycles. TCRdb re-called the 5' RACE reads with MiXCR, one entry per CDR3 protein. The sample yields over 950,000 distinct CDR3 sequences, roughly half seen once. The sample was blood. The receptors here all came from a woman aged 55-70 years in good health.

The chain's CDR3 is CASSSPTSGRVDTQYF. CDR3 nucleotides: TGTGCCAGCAGTTCACCCACTAGCGGGAGAGTGGATACGCAGTATTTT. The chain carries TRBV12-3 or TRBV12-4 and TRBJ2-3, with 11 positions matching TRBD2. Germline trimming cut 4 bases from V and 6 bases from J; bases unmatched to any gene: 9. This CDR3 is 16 amino acids long.

V usage is TRBV20-1 and J usage is TRBJ2-1; D remains unclear. CDR1 and CDR2 (germline): DFQATT, SNEGSKA (reference sequence). CDR3 length: 10 amino acids. V was pared by 3 bases and J by 13 bases, with 10 bases between. The chain's CDR3 is CSASLVTQFF. In DNA, the CDR3 is TGCAGTGCTAGCCTAGTGACACAGTTCTTC.

This clonotype came up a few times. The gene calls are TRBV28 and TRBJ1-4; possibly TRBD1 for D (5 bases). The CDR3 contains 14 residues. CDR1 is MDHEN, CDR2 SYDVKM, per germline. Trimming removed 8 bases from V and 4 bases from J, with 14 bases in between. As DNA, the CDR3 is TGTGCCAGCCAAGATGTAGGGGTTAATGAAAAACTGTTTTTT. This sequence encodes CASQDVGVNEKLFF.

The CDR3 DNA reads TGTGCCAGCAGCCAGGTAGCGGGAGGGCCGGGCGAGCAGTACTTC. It specifies CASSQVAGGPGEQYF. The chain is built from TRBV4-2 and TRBJ2-5; 11 positions agree with TRBD2. The DNA end is a closer match to TRBJ2-7, so the J assignment may be wrong. CDR3 length: 15 residues. The germline V gene encodes CDR1 LGHNA and CDR2 YNFKEQ.

The V and J genes are TRBV20-1 and TRBJ1-6; 8 nucleotides match TRBD1. The CDR3 spans 18 residues. Germline-derived CDR1 and CDR2 are DFQATT and SNEGSKA (reference sequence). V trimming: 3 bases; J trimming: 9 bases; junction bases outside the gene matches: 19. The CDR3 region is CSASPLGAGGRQISPLHF. Here the CDR3 DNA reads TGCAGTGCTAGCCCCCTGGGGGCAGGGGGCCGCCAAATTTCACCCCTCCACTTT.

This clonotype was counted between two and nine times. The chain employs TRBV4-1 and TRBJ2-1; TRBD2 matches at 7 bases. This CDR3 region has 15 residues. The V gene's germline CDR1 is MGHRA and CDR2 YSYEKL. V lost 0 bases, J lost 4 bases, and 3 bases stayed unmatched. CDR3 loop: CASSQEASGYNEQFF. CDR3 bases: TGCGCCAGCAGCCAAGAGGCTAGCGGTTACAATGAGCAGTTCTTC.

J is TRBJ2-7 and V is TRBV6-1; possible D gene TRBD1, 6 bases. The closer fit of TRBJ2-5 to the DNA end suggests the J call may be wrong. This CDR3 spans 16 amino acids. The germline gives CDR1 MNHNS, CDR2 SASEGT. CDR3 region: CASSKSRRVGQETQYF. The CDR3 DNA sequence: TGTGCCAGCAGTAAATCCCGAAGGGTAGGACAGGAGACCCAGTACTTC.

This rearrangement joins TRBV29-1 to TRBJ2-7; either TRBD1 or TRBD2 may fit D (5 bases each). CDR3 size: 13 residues. With 3 bases removed from V and 4 bases from J, the gap between germline ends came to 13 bases. Germline V gives CDR1 SQVTM, CDR2 ANQGSEA. The CDR3 loop reads CSVEIGWGYEQYF. The CDR3 bases are TGCAGCGTTGAGATTGGTTGGGGGTACGAGCAGTACTTC.

In this sample, this clonotype turned up a few times. J is TRBJ2-1 and V is TRBV29-1; TRBD2 matches at 9 bases. Per germline, CDR1 SQVTM and CDR2 ANQGSEA. The CDR3 length is 13 residues. Trimming took 6 bases from V and 5 from J; bases not matched to a gene: 5. This CDR3 reads CSVIAGVNNEQFF. The CDR3 DNA follows: TGCAGCGTAATAGCGGGAGTGAACAATGAGCAGTTCTTC.

V gene TRBV24-1 combines with J gene TRBJ2-1; 8 bases match TRBD2. There are 16 residues in the CDR3. Germline-derived CDR1 and CDR2 are KGHDR and SFDVKD. V lost 3 bases to trimming and J lost 8 bases; unmatched junction nucleotides: 11. CDR3 in amino acids: CATSDPAAGANYEQFF. The CDR3 nucleotides are TGTGCCACCAGTGATCCGGCAGCGGGAGCGAACTATGAGCAGTTCTTC.

V gene TRBV14 combines with J gene TRBJ2-5; 7 positions agree with TRBD1. Looked up from germline, CDR1 is SGHDN and CDR2 is FVKESK. The CDR3 spans 13 residues. V lost 6 bases and J lost 5; bases outside the gene matches: 6. CDR3 loop: CASRERGRETQYF. The CDR3 DNA sequence: TGTGCCAGCAGAGAAAGGGGGCGTGAGACCCAGTACTTC. Using reference TRBV14 and TRBJ2-5 for the parts outside the CDR3, the full variable domain is EAGVTQFPSHSVIEKGQTVTLRCDPISGHDNLYWYRRVMGKEIKFLLHFVKESKQDESGMPNNRFLAERTGGTYSTLKVQPAELEDSGVYFCASRERGRETQYFGPGTRLLVL.

This rearrangement joins TRBV29-1 to TRBJ1-2, with 8 bases lining up with TRBD1. This CDR3 is 14 amino acids long. The ends lost 6 bases at V and 6 bases at J; junction bases unmatched: 12. The germline gives CDR1 SQVTM, CDR2 ANQGSEA. CDR3 sequence reads: CSVGTGVRSDGYTF. CDR3 coding DNA: TGCAGCGTCGGGACAGGTGTTCGGTCGGATGGCTACACCTTC.

The rearrangement uses TRBV10-3 and TRBJ2-5, with a weak D call TRBD2 (6 bases). V lost 0 bases and J 7 bases, leaving 18 bases between the germline ends. CDR3 length equals 16 residues. Per germline, CDR1 ENHRY and CDR2 SYGVKD. In DNA, the CDR3 is TGTGCCATCAGTGAGTCGAGCGGGCGAAGGAGTCGGACCCAGTACTTC. The encoded protein is CAISESSGRRSRTQYF.

The rearrangement uses TRBV12-3 or TRBV12-4 and TRBJ1-1; possibly TRBD1 for D (5 bases). V was cut by 4 bases and J by 5 bases, with 8 bases left in between. The CDR3 extends over 12 amino acids. The CDR3 coding sequence is TGTGCCAGCAGTTCAAAGGGGACTGAAGCTTTCTTT. Translated: CASSSKGTEAFF.

The V gene is TRBV18, the J gene TRBJ1-1; no firm D call. CDR1 and CDR2 (germline): KGHSH, LQKENI. This CDR3 spans 13 amino acids. V was pared by 3 bases and J by 4 bases, with 9 bases between. CDR3 coding DNA: TGTGCCAGCTCACCTCGGGCTGGCACTGAAGCTTTCTTT. Translating it yields CASSPRAGTEAFF.